This TCR beta chain came from a study of blood T cell repertoires in COVID-19. The method was immunoSEQ multiplex PCR; TCRdb's version includes in-frame clones alone and lacks a portion of them. The sample yields 150,000 or so clones, roughly 87% seen once. Exposed study participants had met a COVID-19 case within 2 weeks before entry. V dropped 4 bases and J dropped 5; count of bases not matched to a gene: 3. This CDR3 contains 14 residues. Germline V gene lookup returns CDR1 KGHSH and CDR2 LQKENI. The chain couples TRBV18 to TRBJ2-1, with 9 bases fitting TRBD1. The receptor was isolated from a woman in her 40s who had been exposed to COVID-19. The sample was PBMCs or T cells enriched from blood (not recorded which). The CDR3 region is CASSRGQGNNEQFF. The CDR3 nucleotides are TGTGCCAGCTCACGCGGACAGGGGAACAATGAGCAGTTCTTC.